The 14 T cell receptor beta chains in this list originate from one sample, sequenced in a study of blood T cell repertoires in COVID-19 (dated by TCRdb to between 2020 and 2021). Receptor libraries were prepared by the immunoSEQ multiplex PCR assay. TCRdb took over this immuneACCESS table, retaining in-frame rearrangements with V and J assigned. Such tables are incomplete; in checked studies, under half of the missing clones stem from an unresolved V gene, and the remainder is unexplained. This sample gives around 150,000 clones in total; less than 85% of them show up just once. The ten biggest clones cover around 7% of the sample. Sequencing was performed on peripheral blood. These receptors all come from a woman aged 40 to 50 with COVID-19, enrolled during active disease.

Of note for this clone: At one of its ends the junction is not consistent with the germline gene, which may arise from a read error. The chain has TRBV6-1 and TRBJ1-4, with 10 positions matching TRBD1. The CDR3 has 19 amino acids. Germline V gene data show CDR1 as MNHNS and CDR2 as SASEGT. The CDR3 DNA reads as TGTGCCAGCAGGGAAGACAGGGGGCGTTCCCCGTCGTGGGTTGAAAAACTGTTTTTT. It specifies CASREDRGRSPSWVEKLFF.

V is TRBV18 and J is TRBJ2-2; perhaps TRBD1 as D (6 bases). CDR1 KGHSH and CDR2 LQKENI come from the germline V gene. The length of the CDR3 is 16 residues. V was clipped by 1 base and J by 5 bases, with 14 bases between them. The CDR3 DNA is TGTGCCAGCTCACCACGAATGTCACAGGGAACCGGGGAGCTGTTTTTT. Its translation is CASSPRMSQGTGELFF.

This CDR3 is CASSLNGQNSYEQYV. The CDR3 DNA is TGTGCCAGCAGCCTGAACGGACAGAACAGCTACGAGCAGTACGTC. This rearrangement joins TRBV11-3 to TRBJ2-7; D might be TRBD1 (6 bases). Looked up from germline, CDR1 is SGHNT and CDR2 is YENEEA. The CDR3 loop spans 15 amino acids. The V end lost 5 bases, the J end lost 3 bases, and 17 bases lay between the germline ends.

The CDR3 region is CASSLRGQPYEQYF. DNA of the CDR3: TGTGCCAGCAGTTTAAGGGGACAGCCGTACGAGCAGTACTTC. The chain couples TRBV28 to TRBJ2-7, with 7 bases that match TRBD1. Germline V gives CDR1 MDHEN, CDR2 SYDVKM. J lost 4 bases, V lost 2 bases, and 5 bases had no gene match. The CDR3 extends over 14 amino acids.

Turning to this clone: Within the sample, other DNA sequences also encode this same CDR3. The chain's CDR3 is CASSLQGNQPQHF. CDR3 coding DNA: TGTGCCAGCAGCTTACAGGGAAATCAGCCCCAGCATTTT. The V call is TRBV5-6, the J call TRBJ1-5, with D possibly being TRBD1 (6 bases). Germline V gene lookup returns CDR1 SGHDT and CDR2 YYEEEE. Trimming left V 2 bases short and J 4 bases short, with 7 bases between. This CDR3 contains 13 residues. The variable domain in full, with the rest retrieved from reference TRBV5-6 and TRBJ1-5, is DAGVTQSPTHLIKTRGQQVTLRCSPKSGHDTVSWYQQALGQGPQFIFQYYEEEERQRGNFPDRFSGHQFPNYSSELNVNALLLGDSALYLCASSLQGNQPQHFGDGTRLSIL.

The rearrangement joins TRBV29-1 to TRBJ1-2; D is unclear. The CDR3 spans 13 residues. Trimming took 5 bases from V and 2 from J, leaving 12 bases between them. Germline assignment: CDR1 SQVTM and CDR2 ANQGSEA. In nucleotides, the CDR3 is TGCAGCGTTCCCCCACGGGGAAACTATGGCTACACCTTC. It translates to CSVPPRGNYGYTF.

The V gene is TRBV19, the J gene TRBJ2-1, with 10 positions matching TRBD2. V trimming: 0 bases; J trimming: 10 bases; junction bases outside the gene matches: 12. The CDR3 covers 17 residues. CDR1 and CDR2 (germline): LNHDA, SQIVND (reference sequence). In nucleotides, the CDR3 is TGTGCCAGTAGTATAGAGGGTCGGGCTAGCGGGAGCCGAGAGCAGTTCTTC. Residues: CASSIEGRASGSREQFF.

The genes are TRBV5-4 and TRBJ2-1, with TRBD2 as a possible D gene (6 bases). Germline V gene lookup returns CDR1 SGHNT and CDR2 YYREEE (reference sequence). V lost 4 bases and J 5 bases, leaving 10 bases between the germline ends. The CDR3 runs to 13 residues. The CDR3 nucleotides are TGTGCCAGCAGCCGGGACTTACACAATGAGCAGTTCTTC. The encoded protein is CASSRDLHNEQFF.

This chain links TRBV6-5 with TRBJ1-5; no firm D call. This CDR3 region has 15 residues. V lost 6 bases to trimming and J lost 2 bases, with 14 bases between them. The germline V gene encodes CDR1 MNHEY and CDR2 SVGAGI. The CDR3 loop reads CASSPDLSGNQPQHF. As DNA, the CDR3 is TGTGCCAGCAGCCCCGATTTATCGGGCAATCAGCCCCAGCATTTT.

The chain employs TRBV21-1 and TRBJ2-1; the table's TRBD1 call for D was not verified on the DNA. TRBV21-1 is recorded as a pseudogene. The CDR3 consists of 17 residues. In DNA, the CDR3 is TGTGCCAGCAGCAAACGGTCGTCCAGGACAGGGCACAATGAGCAGTTCTTC. Residues: CASSKRSSRTGHNEQFF.

This clone was seen only a few times. The genes are TRBV7-9 and TRBJ1-2; 9 bases line up with TRBD1. Germline V gene data show CDR1 as SEHNR and CDR2 as FQNEAQ (reference sequence). Losses at the gene ends were 4 bases for V and 9 bases for J; bases not matched to a gene: 12. This CDR3 comprises 15 residues. As DNA, the CDR3 is TGTGCCAGCAGCTGGCCGGGACAGGGAATTAGGAGCTACACCTTC. Protein product: CASSWPGQGIRSYTF.

The gene calls are TRBV7-2 and TRBJ2-1; TRBD2 matches 8 bases. CDR3 size: 14 residues. The junction had 7 bases not matched to a gene; V was cut back by 4 bases and J by 8 bases. Looked up from germline, CDR1 is SGHTA and CDR2 is FQGNSA. CDR3 DNA sequence: TGTGCCAGCAGCTCGATGAGCGGGAGTGATGAGCAGTTCTTC. It translates to CASSSMSGSDEQFF. Variable domain in full (rest from reference TRBV7-2 and TRBJ2-1): GAGVSQSPSNKVTEKGKDVELRCDPISGHTALYWYRQSLGQGLEFLIYFQGNSAPDKSGLPSDRFSAERTGGSVSTLTIQRTQQEDSAVYLCASSSMSGSDEQFFGPGTRLTVL.

This clone has more than one count but fewer than ten. The CDR3 region is CASSFTGTSDYEQYF. CDR3 nucleotide sequence: TGTGCCAGCAGCTTCACCGGGACTAGCGACTACGAGCAGTACTTC. The rearrangement links TRBV3-1 (or the pseudogene TRBV3-2) to TRBJ2-7; 10 bases are shared with TRBD2. The V gene's germline CDR1 is LGHDT and CDR2 YNNKEL (reference sequence). The J segment lost 3 bases and the V segment lost 5 bases, leaving 7 bases of the junction unmatched. CDR3 length equals 15 residues.

In its sample, this clone was seen once. The chain employs TRBV9 and TRBJ1-1; possible D gene TRBD1, 5 bases. CDR1 and CDR2 (germline): SGDLS, YYNGEE. V was cut by 0 bases and J by 1 base, with 7 bases left in between. The CDR3 loop spans 14 amino acids. CDR3 amino acids: CASSVGRANTEAFF. The CDR3 bases are TGTGCCAGCAGCGTAGGCAGGGCGAACACTGAAGCTTTCTTT.